The 10 T cell receptor beta chains presented below share a single source sample, sequenced in a study of CD8 T cells in acute hepatitis C reinfection. Time point in this sample: naive CD8 control sorted from an acute-time-point sample. This table comes from immunoSEQ multiplex PCR, and its TCRdb copy is limited to in-frame clones, with some not included. This table has about 38,000 clones, 70% to 90% appearing once. Sequenced: naive CD8+ T cells from PBMCs. These receptors were obtained from a woman under 30 who spontaneously cleared hepatitis C infection.

The chain is built from TRBV5-6 and TRBJ1-1, with D possibly matching TRBD1 (5 bases). The CDR3 runs 14 residues. Germline CDR1 and CDR2: SGHDT and YYEEEE. The V gene lost 5 bases and the J gene lost 1 base, with 12 bases spanning the gap. The CDR3: CASSLAGPNTEAFF. The CDR3 nucleotides read TGTGCCAGCAGTCTGGCAGGGCCGAACACTGAAGCTTTCTTT.

The CDR3 DNA follows: TGTGCCAGCAGTTTGCCCGGACTAGCGGGAGGCCCCACAGATACGCAGTATTTT. Residues: CASSLPGLAGGPTDTQYF. The gene calls are TRBV27 and TRBJ2-3; 14 bases match TRBD2. The CDR3 has 18 residues. Trimming took 3 bases from V and 2 from J; bases not matched to a gene: 7. Germline V gene lookup returns CDR1 MNHEY and CDR2 SMNVEV (reference sequence).

DNA for the CDR3: TGTGCCTCTAGCGGCACCTACAATGAGCAGTTCTTC. Translated: CASSGTYNEQFF. The chain employs TRBV7-6 and TRBJ2-1; 7 positions agree with TRBD2. V lost 11 bases to trimming and J lost 2 bases; unmatched junction nucleotides: 3. This CDR3 region has 12 residues. The germline V gene has CDR1 SGHVS and CDR2 FNYEAQ.

V and J are TRBV15 and TRBJ2-2; 14 nucleotides line up with TRBD2. The CDR3 spans 18 residues. Germline assignment: CDR1 LNHNV and CDR2 YYDKDF (reference sequence). The junction had 6 bases not matched to a gene; V was cut back by 0 bases and J by 6 bases. CDR3 sequence (DNA): TGTGCCACCAGCAGAGATCGGGGACTAGCGGGAGTTCCCGGGGAGCTGTTTTTT. This codes for CATSRDRGLAGVPGELFF.

The chain has TRBV29-1 and TRBJ1-1; 12 nucleotides align to TRBD1. Trimming took 5 bases from V and 4 from J; bases not matched to a gene: 2. The V gene's germline CDR1 is SQVTM and CDR2 ANQGSEA. The CDR3 has 13 amino acids. In nucleotides, the CDR3 is TGCAGCGTTCCGGGACAGGGGGCCACTGAAGCTTTCTTT. It is translated as CSVPGQGATEAFF.

The chain couples TRBV4-1 to TRBJ2-1, with 14 bases aligning to TRBD2. With 3 bases clipped from V and 7 bases from J, the junction kept 14 bases outside the gene matches. This CDR3 is 19 amino acids long. Germline V gene sequence: CDR1 MGHRA, CDR2 YSYEKL. The CDR3 DNA follows: TGCGCCAGCAGCCAGAGGACTAGCGGGAGGAGTCAGGGGAGTAATGAGCAGTTCTTC. Amino acids: CASSQRTSGRSQGSNEQFF.

The chain carries TRBV7-9 and TRBJ2-1, with a tentative D call TRBD2 (5 bases). V gave up 1 base and J gave up 4 bases, with 14 bases separating them. Germline CDR1 and CDR2: SEHNR and FQNEAQ (reference sequence). The CDR3 runs to 16 residues. In nucleotides, the CDR3 is TGTGCCAGCAGCTTAGTCTTGCGGGCGACATACAATGAGCAGTTCTTC. Translating it yields CASSLVLRATYNEQFF.

This clone was seen more than once but under ten times. This chain uses TRBV2 with TRBJ2-3, with D tentatively TRBD1 (5 bases). CDR1 and CDR2 (germline): SNHLY, FYNNEI. This CDR3 is built from 12 residues. V dropped 11 bases and J dropped 4 bases, with 13 bases sitting between them. The CDR3 protein is CARTKTADTQYF. Written as DNA, the CDR3 is TGTGCCCGTACGAAGACAGCAGATACGCAGTATTTT. The full variable domain, rest sourced from reference TRBV2 and TRBJ2-3, is EPEVTQTPSHQVTQMGQEVILRCVPISNHLYFYWYRQILGQKVEFLVSFYNNEISEKSEIFDDQFSVERPDGSNFTLKIRSTKLEDSAMYFCARTKTADTQYFGPGTRLTVL.

The chain has TRBV13 and TRBJ2-7; D gene ambiguous. V lost 0 bases, J lost 2 bases, and 8 bases lay in between. Germline loops: CDR1 PRHDT, CDR2 FYEKMQ (reference sequence). This CDR3 has 14 amino acids. CDR3 residues: CASSLGGPTYEQYF. DNA of the CDR3: TGTGCCAGCAGCTTAGGCGGGCCTACCTACGAGCAGTACTTC.

CDR3 residues: CASMVEKLFF. The CDR3 coding sequence is TGTGCCAGCATGGTTGAAAAACTGTTTTTT. V and J are TRBV2 and TRBJ1-4; D gene uncertain. The V gene lost 7 bases and the J gene lost 7 bases, with 4 bases spanning the gap. The CDR3 runs 10 residues. Per germline, CDR1 SNHLY and CDR2 FYNNEI.